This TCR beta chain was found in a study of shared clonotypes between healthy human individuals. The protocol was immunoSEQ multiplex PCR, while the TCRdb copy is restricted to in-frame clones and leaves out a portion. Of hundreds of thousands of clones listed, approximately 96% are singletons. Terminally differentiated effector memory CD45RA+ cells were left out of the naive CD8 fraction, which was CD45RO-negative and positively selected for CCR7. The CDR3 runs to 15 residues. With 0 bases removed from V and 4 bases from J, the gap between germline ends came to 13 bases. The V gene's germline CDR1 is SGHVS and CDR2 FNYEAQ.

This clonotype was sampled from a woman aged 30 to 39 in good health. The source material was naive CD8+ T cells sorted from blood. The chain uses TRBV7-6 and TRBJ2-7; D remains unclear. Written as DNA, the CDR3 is TGTGCCAGCAGCTTAGCGATTGGGTTACGGTACGAGCAGTACTTC. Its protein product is CASSLAIGLRYEQYF.